The source of this TCR beta chain is a study of Ad26.COV2.S vaccination and SARS-CoV-2 variants. The study, taken as a whole, reports: Vaccine and placebo recipients had similar non-spike TCR breadth. Individuals receiving vaccine had higher spike-specific TCR breadth than placebo recipients did. Post-vaccination breadth of spike-specific CD8+ and CD4+ T cell responses was reportedly substantial.

Germline V CDR1 and CDR2: KGHSH, LQKENI. The CDR3 contains 16 residues. V shed 3 bases and J shed 7 bases, with 21 bases lying between them. As to this clone: Its antigen is unidentified.

The repertoire was sequenced with immunoSEQ multiplex PCR; TCRdb's copy has only in-frame clones and lacks some. Of fewer than 55,000 clones in the sample, about 83% were seen once. The clonotype comes from a human donor who had recovered from COVID-19. Material: peripheral blood, obtained after recovery from COVID-19. The rearrangement uses TRBV18 and TRBJ2-5; unclear D gene. CDR3 loop: CASSPPSPDFLGTQYF. The CDR3 nucleotides are TGTGCCAGCTCACCCCCCTCCCCCGACTTCCTCGGGACCCAGTACTTC.